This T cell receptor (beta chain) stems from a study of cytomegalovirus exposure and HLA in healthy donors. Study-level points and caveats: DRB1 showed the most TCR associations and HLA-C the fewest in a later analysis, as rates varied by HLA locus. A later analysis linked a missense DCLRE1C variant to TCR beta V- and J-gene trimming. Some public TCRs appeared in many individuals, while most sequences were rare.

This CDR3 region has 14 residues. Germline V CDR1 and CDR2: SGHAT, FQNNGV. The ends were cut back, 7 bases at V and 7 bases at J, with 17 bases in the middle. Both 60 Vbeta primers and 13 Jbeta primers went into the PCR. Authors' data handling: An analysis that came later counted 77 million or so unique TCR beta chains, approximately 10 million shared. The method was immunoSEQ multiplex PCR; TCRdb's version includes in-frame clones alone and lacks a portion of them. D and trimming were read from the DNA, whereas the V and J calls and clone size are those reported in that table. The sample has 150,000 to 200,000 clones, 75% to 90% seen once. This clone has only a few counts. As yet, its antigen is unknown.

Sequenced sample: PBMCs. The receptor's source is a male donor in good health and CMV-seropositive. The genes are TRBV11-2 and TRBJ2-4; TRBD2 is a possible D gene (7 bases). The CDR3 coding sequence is TGTGCCAGCACCATCAGAGGGGGGGGGAACATTCAGTACTTC. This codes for CASTIRGGGNIQYF.